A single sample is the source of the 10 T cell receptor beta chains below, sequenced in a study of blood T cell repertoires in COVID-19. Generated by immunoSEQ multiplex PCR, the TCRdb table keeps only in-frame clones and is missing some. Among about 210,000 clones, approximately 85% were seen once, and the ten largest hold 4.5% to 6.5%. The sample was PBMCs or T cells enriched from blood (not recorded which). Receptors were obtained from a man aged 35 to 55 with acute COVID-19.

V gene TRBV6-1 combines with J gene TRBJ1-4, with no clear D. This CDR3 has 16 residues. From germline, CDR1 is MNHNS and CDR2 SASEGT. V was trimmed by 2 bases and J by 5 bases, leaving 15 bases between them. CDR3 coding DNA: TGTGCCAGCAGTGAAACCCCGAGAGCGCCGAATGAAAAACTGTTTTTT. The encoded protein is CASSETPRAPNEKLFF.

The CDR3 region is CASSNGQGAGYGYTF. For the CDR3, the DNA is TGTGCCAGCTCAAACGGACAGGGGGCGGGCTATGGCTACACCTTC. V usage is TRBV18 and J usage is TRBJ1-2; 11 bases agree with TRBD1. Germline CDR1 KGHSH, CDR2 LQKENI. Germline trimming cut 5 bases from V and 4 bases from J; bases unmatched to any gene: 6. CDR3 length equals 15 residues.

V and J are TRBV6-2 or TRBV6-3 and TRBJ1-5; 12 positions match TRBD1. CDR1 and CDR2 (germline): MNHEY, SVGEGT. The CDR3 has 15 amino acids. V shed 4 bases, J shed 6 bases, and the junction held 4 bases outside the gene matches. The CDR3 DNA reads TGTGCCAGCAGTTGGGGGACAGGGGGCATTCAGCCCCAGCATTTT. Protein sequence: CASSWGTGGIQPQHF.

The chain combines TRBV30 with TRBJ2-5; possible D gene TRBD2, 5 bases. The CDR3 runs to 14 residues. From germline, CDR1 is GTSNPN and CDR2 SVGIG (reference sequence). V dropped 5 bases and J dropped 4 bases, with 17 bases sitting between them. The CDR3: CAWYGIGGGETQYF. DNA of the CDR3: TGTGCCTGGTATGGGATCGGTGGAGGAGAGACCCAGTACTTC.

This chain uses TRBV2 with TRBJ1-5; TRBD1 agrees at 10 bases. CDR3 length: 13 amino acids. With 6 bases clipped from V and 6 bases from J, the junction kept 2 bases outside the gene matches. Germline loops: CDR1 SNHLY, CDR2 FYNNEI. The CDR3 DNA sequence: TGTGCCAGCAGCCGACAGGGGGCTCAGCCCCAGCATTTT. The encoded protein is CASSRQGAQPQHF.

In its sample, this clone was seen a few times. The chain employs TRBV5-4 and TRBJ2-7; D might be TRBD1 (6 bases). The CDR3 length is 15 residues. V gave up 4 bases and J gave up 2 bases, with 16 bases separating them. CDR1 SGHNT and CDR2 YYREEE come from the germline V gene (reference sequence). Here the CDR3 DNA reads TGTGCCAGCAGCCTGGACAGTCTGCCCCCCTACGAGCAGTACTTC. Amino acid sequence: CASSLDSLPPYEQYF.

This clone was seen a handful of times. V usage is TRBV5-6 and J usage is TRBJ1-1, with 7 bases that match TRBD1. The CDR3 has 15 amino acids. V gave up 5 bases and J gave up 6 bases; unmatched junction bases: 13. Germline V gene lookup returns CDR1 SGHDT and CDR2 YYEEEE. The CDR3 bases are TGTGCCAGCAGTCGCGGACAGGTAATGAGGTCTGAAGCTTTCTTT. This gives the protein CASSRGQVMRSEAFF.

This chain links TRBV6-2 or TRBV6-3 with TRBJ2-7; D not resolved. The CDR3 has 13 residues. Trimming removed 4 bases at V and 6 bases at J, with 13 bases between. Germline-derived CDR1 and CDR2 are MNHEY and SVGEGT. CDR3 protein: CASSFYLWAEQYF. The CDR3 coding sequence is TGTGCCAGCAGTTTCTATCTCTGGGCCGAGCAGTACTTC.

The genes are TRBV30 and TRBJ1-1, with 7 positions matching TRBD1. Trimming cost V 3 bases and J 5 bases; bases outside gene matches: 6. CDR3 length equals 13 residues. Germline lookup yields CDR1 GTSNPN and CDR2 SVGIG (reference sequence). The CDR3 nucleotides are TGTGCCTGGAGGAAAAACAGGGGTACTGAAGCTTTCTTT. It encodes CAWRKNRGTEAFF.

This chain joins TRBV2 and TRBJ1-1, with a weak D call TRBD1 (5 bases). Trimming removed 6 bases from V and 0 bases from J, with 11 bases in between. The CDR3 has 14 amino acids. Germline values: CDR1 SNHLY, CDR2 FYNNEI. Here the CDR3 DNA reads TGTGCCAGCAGGGAGACAGTTTTGAACACTGAAGCTTTCTTT. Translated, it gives CASRETVLNTEAFF.